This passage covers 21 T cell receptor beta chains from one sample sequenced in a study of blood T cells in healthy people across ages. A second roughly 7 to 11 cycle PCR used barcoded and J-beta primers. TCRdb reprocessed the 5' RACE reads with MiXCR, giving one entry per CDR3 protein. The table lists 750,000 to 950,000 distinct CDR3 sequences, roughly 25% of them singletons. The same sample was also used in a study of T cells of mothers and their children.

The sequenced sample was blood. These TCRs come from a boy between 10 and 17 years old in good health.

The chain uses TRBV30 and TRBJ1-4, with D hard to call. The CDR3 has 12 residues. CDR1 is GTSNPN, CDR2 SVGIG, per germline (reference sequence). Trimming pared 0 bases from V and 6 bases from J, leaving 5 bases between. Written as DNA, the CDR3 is TGTGCCTGGAGTGTACTGGATGAAAAACTGTTTTTT. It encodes CAWSVLDEKLFF.

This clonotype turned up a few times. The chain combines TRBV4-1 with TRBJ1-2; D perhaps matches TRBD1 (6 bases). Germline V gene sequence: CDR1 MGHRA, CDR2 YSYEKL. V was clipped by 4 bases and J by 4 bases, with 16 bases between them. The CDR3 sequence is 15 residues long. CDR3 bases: TGCGCCAGCAGCCCGGGACACCTGCTAGTCTATGGCTACACCTTC. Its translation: CASSPGHLLVYGYTF.

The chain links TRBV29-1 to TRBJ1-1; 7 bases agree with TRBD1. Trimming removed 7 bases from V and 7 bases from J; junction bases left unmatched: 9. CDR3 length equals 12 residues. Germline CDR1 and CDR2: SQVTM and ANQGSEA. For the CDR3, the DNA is TGCAGCGCAGAGACAGGGTGGGGTGAAGCTTTCTTT. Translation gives CSAETGWGEAFF.

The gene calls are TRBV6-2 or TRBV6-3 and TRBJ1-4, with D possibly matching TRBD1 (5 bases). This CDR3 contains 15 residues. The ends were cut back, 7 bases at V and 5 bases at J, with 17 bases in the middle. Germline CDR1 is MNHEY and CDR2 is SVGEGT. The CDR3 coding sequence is TGTGCCAGCACCCCCGGGAGGGACTCAAATGAAAAACTGTTTTTT. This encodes CASTPGRDSNEKLFF.

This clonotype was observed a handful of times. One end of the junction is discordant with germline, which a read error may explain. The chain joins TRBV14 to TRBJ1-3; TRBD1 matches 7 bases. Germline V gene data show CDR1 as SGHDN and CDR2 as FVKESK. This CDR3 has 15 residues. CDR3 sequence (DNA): TGTGCCAGCAGCCAGGGACAGCTCTCTGGAAACGCCATATATTTT. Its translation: CASSQGQLSGNAIYF.

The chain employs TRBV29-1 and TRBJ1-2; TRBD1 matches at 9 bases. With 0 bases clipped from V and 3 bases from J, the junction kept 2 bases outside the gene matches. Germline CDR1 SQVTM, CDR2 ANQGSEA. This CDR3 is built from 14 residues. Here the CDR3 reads CSVEDWDRDYGYTF. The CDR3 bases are TGCAGCGTTGAAGACTGGGACAGGGACTATGGCTACACCTTC.

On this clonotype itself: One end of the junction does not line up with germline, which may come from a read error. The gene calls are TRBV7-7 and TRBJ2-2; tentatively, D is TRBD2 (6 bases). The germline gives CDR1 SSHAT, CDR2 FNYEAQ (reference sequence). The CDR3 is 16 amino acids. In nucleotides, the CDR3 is TGTGCTAGCAGCCCCAACGTGGGGACTCTAACCGGGGAGCTGTTTTTT. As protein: CASSPNVGTLTGELFF.

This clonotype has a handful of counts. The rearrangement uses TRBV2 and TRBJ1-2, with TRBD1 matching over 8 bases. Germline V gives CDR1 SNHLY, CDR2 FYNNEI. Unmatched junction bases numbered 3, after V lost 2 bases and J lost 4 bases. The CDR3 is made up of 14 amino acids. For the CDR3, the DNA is TGTGCCAGCAGTGAATTCACAGGGGGCTATGGCTACACCTTC. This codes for CASSEFTGGYGYTF.

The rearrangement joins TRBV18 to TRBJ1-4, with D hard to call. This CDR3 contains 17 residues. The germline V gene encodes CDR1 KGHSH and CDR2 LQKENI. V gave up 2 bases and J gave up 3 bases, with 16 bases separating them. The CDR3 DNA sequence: TGTGCCAGCTCACCATGGGTACCAGGCCGGGCTAATGAAAAACTGTTTTTT. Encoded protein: CASSPWVPGRANEKLFF.

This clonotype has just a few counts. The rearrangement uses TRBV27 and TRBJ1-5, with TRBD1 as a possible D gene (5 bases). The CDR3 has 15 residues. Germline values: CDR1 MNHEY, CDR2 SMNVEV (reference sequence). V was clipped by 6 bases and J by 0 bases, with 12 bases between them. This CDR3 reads CASSSRVNSNQPQHF. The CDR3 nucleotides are TGTGCCAGCAGCAGCAGGGTCAATAGCAATCAGCCCCAGCATTTT.

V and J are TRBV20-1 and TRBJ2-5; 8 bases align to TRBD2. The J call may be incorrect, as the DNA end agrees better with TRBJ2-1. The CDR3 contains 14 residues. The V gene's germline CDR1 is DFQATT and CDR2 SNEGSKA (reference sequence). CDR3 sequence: CSFKRGGWDNEQFF. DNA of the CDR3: TGCAGTTTCAAACGGGGGGGCTGGGACAATGAGCAGTTCTTC.

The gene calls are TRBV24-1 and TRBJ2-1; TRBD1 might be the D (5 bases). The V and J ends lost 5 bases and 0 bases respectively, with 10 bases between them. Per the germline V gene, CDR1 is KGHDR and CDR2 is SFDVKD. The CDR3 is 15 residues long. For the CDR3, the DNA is TGTGCCACCAGTGGTGGGGCGTTCTCCTACAATGAGCAGTTCTTC. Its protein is CATSGGAFSYNEQFF.

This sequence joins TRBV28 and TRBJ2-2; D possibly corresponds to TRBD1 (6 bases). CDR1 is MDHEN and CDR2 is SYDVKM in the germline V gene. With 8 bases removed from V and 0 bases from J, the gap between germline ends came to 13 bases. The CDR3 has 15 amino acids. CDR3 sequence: CASCSGATNTGELFF. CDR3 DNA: TGTGCCAGCTGCTCAGGGGCTACGAACACCGGGGAGCTGTTTTTT.

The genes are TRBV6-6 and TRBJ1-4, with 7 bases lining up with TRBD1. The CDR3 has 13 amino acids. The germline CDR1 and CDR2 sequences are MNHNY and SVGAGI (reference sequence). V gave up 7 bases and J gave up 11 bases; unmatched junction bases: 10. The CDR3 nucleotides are TGTGCCAGCAATGAACAGGGGAGGCAGAAACTGTTTTTT. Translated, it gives CASNEQGRQKLFF.

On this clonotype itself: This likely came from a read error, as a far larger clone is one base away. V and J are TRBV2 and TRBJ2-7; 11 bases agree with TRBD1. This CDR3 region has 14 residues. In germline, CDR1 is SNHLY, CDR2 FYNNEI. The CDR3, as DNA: TGTACCAGCAGCCCGGGACAGGGGGCCTACGAGCAGTACTTC. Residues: CTSSPGQGAYEQYF.

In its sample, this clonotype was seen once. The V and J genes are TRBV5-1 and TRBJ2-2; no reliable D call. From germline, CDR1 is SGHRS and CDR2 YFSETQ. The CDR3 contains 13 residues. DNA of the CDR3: TGCGTACTACGGGCCCCGCGTCCCGGGGAGCTGTTTTTT. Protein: CVLRAPRPGELFF.

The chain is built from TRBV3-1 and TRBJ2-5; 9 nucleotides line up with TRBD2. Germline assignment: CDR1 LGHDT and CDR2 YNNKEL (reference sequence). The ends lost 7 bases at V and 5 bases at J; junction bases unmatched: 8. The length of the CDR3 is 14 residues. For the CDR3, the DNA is TGTGCCAGCAATGCGGGGGGGCCATGGGAGACCCAGTACTTC. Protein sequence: CASNAGGPWETQYF.

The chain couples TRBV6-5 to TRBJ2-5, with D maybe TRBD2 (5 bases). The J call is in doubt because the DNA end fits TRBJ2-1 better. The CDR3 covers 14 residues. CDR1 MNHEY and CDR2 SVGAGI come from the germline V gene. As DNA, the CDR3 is TGTGCCAGCAGTTATAGTCAGGTGGGAGAAGAGCAGTTCTTC. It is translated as CASSYSQVGEEQFF.

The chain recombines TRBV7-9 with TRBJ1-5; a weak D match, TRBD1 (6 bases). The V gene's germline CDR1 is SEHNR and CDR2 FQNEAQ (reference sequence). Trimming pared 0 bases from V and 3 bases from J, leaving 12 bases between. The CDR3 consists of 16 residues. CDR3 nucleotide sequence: TGTGCCAGCAGCTTAGCGGGGCAGGGGAACAATCAGCCCCAGCATTTT. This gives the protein CASSLAGQGNNQPQHF.

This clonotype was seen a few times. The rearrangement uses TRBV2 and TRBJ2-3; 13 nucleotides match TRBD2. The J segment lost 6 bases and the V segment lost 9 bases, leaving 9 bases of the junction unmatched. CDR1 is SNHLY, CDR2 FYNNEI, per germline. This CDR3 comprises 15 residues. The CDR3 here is CASSEGLAGVDTQYF. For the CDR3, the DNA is TGTGCCAGTTCCGAAGGACTAGCGGGGGTCGATACGCAGTATTTT.

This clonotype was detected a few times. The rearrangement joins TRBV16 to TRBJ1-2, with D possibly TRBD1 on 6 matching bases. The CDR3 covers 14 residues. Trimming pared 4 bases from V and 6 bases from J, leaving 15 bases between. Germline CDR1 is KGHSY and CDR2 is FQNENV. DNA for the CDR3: TGTGCCAGCAGCCCCCGCGGGGGGGCGGATGGCTACACCTTC. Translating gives CASSPRGGADGYTF.